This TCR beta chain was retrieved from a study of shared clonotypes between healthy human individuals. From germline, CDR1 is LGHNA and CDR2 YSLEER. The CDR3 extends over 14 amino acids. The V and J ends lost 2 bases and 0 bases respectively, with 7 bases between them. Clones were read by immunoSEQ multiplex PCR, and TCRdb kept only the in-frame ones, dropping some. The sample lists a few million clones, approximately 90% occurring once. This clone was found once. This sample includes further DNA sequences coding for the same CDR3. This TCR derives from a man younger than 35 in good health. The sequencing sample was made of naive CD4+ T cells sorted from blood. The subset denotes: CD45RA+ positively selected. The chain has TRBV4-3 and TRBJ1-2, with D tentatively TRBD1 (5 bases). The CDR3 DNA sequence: TGCGCCAGCAGCCAACAGGGAACTAACTATGGCTACACCTTC. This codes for CASSQQGTNYGYTF.